This T cell receptor (beta chain) was captured in a study of T cell responses to AZD1222 COVID-19 vaccine. The V end was cut by 4 bases, the J end by 4 bases, with 13 bases between. CDR3 length: 15 residues. Germline V lookup: CDR1 MDHEN, CDR2 SYDVKM. Findings of the study overall: All repertoire sampling was performed exclusively after the peak T cell response. The donors showed a predominance of white British ancestry and of females, with possible underestimation of clonal diversity.

The repertoire was sequenced with immunoSEQ multiplex PCR; TCRdb's copy has only in-frame clones and lacks some. The data hold roughly 150,000 clones, with around 88% observed a single time. Regarding this clone: Its matching antigen is unknown.

J is TRBJ1-4 and V is TRBV28; D not certain. Source: peripheral blood, taken on day 0 of AZD1222 vaccination. The sequence came from an adult in good health. The CDR3 DNA is TGTGCCAGCAGTTCACACGGGATAAGTAATGAAAAACTGTTTTTT. It is translated as CASSSHGISNEKLFF.